The 19 T cell receptor beta chains below were found in one sample sequenced in a study of T cells in Graves' hyperthyroidism and ophthalmopathy. TCR beta CDR3 regions were amplified from RNA transcripts. The HTBI primer set served for first-round RT-PCR of the TCR CDR3. TCRdb called the multiplex PCR reads again in MiXCR, with one record for every CDR3 protein. The table records 620,000 or so distinct CDR3 sequences, approximately 14% of them present only once. Sequenced sample: blood. The receptors shown here come from a woman aged 45-65 years with Graves' ophthalmopathy.

This clonotype has ten or more counts. This chain uses TRBV4-3 with TRBJ2-4; D unresolved. Germline lookup yields CDR1 LGHNA and CDR2 YSLEER. The CDR3 runs to 14 residues. V lost 9 bases and J 3 bases, leaving 15 bases between the germline ends. The CDR3 DNA follows: TGCGCCAGAAAATCGGCCGAGGACAAAAACATTCAGTACTTC. Its protein is CARKSAEDKNIQYF.

This clonotype was seen a handful of times. V is TRBV28 and J is TRBJ2-7; no clear D. This CDR3 comprises 15 residues. V was clipped by 2 bases and J by 1 base, with 12 bases between them. Per the germline V gene, CDR1 is MDHEN and CDR2 is SYDVKM. The CDR3 nucleotides read TGTGCCAGCAGTTTAGTATTTCCTCCGTCCTACGAGCAGTACTTC. This translates into CASSLVFPPSYEQYF.

This clonotype was seen only a few times. The chain has TRBV20-1 and TRBJ2-1; unclear D gene. Germline lookup yields CDR1 DFQATT and CDR2 SNEGSKA (reference sequence). V was shortened by 3 bases and J by 9 bases, with 6 bases between the two germline ends. The CDR3 sequence is 10 residues long. The CDR3 region is CSASSAEQFF. The CDR3 DNA sequence: TGCAGTGCTAGTTCGGCTGAGCAGTTCTTC.

There are many counts of this clonotype. The V call is TRBV2, the J call TRBJ2-7, with 12 bases fitting TRBD2. This CDR3 has 13 residues. In germline, CDR1 is SNHLY, CDR2 FYNNEI. Trimming at V came to 10 bases and at J to 6 bases, leaving 7 bases not matched to a gene. The CDR3 nucleotides are TGTGCCACTAGGGGACTAGCGGGTGCCGAGCAGTACTTC. It is translated as CATRGLAGAEQYF.

This clonotype was counted ten times or more. The V gene is TRBV11-2, the J gene TRBJ2-7; no reliable D call. The CDR3 is 14 residues long. The V end was cut by 5 bases, the J end by 3 bases, with 14 bases between. Per the germline V gene, CDR1 is SGHAT and CDR2 is FQNNGV. CDR3 DNA: TGTGCCAGCAGCCCTGAGGCACTTTTCTACGAGCAGTACTTC. It encodes CASSPEALFYEQYF.

This clonotype has a count of ten or more. The J gene is TRBJ2-1, the V gene TRBV5-1; D is perhaps TRBD1 or TRBD2 (6 bases each). The germline gives CDR1 SGHRS, CDR2 YFSETQ. Between the trimmed V and J ends, which lost 0 bases and 7 bases, there was a span of 17 bases. This CDR3 has 16 amino acids. In DNA, the CDR3 is TGCGCCAGCAGCTTGGGAGCACGGAAAGGGGGGAATGAGCAGTTCTTC. Residues: CASSLGARKGGNEQFF.

This clonotype has a handful of counts. This chain links TRBV6-1 with TRBJ2-1; D unresolved. CDR3 length: 15 residues. V lost 6 bases to trimming and J lost 0 bases, with 12 bases between them. Per germline, CDR1 MNHNS and CDR2 SASEGT. The CDR3 sequence is CASSHLTSSYNEQFF. CDR3 bases: TGTGCCAGCAGCCACTTAACCAGCTCCTACAATGAGCAGTTCTTC.

This clonotype was detected only a few times. The chain is built from TRBV6-5 and TRBJ1-1; no firm D call. The ends were cut back, 0 bases at V and 0 bases at J, with 8 bases in the middle. Looked up from germline, CDR1 is MNHEY and CDR2 is SVGAGI. The CDR3 length is 15 residues. The CDR3 DNA sequence: TGTGCCAGCAGTTACTCCGGGAATATGAACACTGAAGCTTTCTTT. Residues: CASSYSGNMNTEAFF.

This clonotype was recorded many times. The CDR3 loop reads CASSLTTGGGETQYF. CDR3 nucleotide sequence: TGCGCCAGCAGCTTGACGACAGGGGGCGGAGAGACCCAGTACTTC. The V and J genes are TRBV5-1 and TRBJ2-5; 10 bases map to TRBD1. The CDR3 spans 15 residues. CDR1 is SGHRS, CDR2 YFSETQ, per germline. J gave up 4 bases and V 1 base, and 4 bases lay outside the gene matches.

In its sample, this clonotype was seen a few times. The rearrangement uses TRBV5-1 and TRBJ2-1; D possibly corresponds to TRBD2 (6 bases). Per germline, CDR1 SGHRS and CDR2 YFSETQ. V was pared by 4 bases and J by 10 bases, with 24 bases between. There are 16 residues in the CDR3. CDR3 in DNA: TGCGCCAGCAGCGGTACCGGGACTGGCGGGTTAGGCGAGCAGTTCTTC. This sequence encodes CASSGTGTGGLGEQFF. The whole variable domain, remainder taken from reference TRBV5-1 and TRBJ2-1, is KAGVTQTPRYLIKTRGQQVTLSCSPISGHRSVSWYQQTPGQGLQFLFEYFSETQRNKGNFPGRFSGRQFSNSRSEMNVSTLELGDSALYLCASSGTGTGGLGEQFFGPGTRLTVL.

With regard to this clonotype: A read error may explain this, as a much larger clone is one base away. This chain uses TRBV7-3 with TRBJ2-5; 8 bases map to TRBD2. CDR1 and CDR2 from the germline V gene are SGHTA and FQGTGA. The CDR3 consists of 15 residues. The CDR3 reads CACSLGAGEGETQYF. CDR3 bases: TGTGCCTGCAGCTTGGGAGCGGGAGAGGGGGAGACCCAGTACTTC.

This rearrangement joins TRBV19 to TRBJ2-1; 10 bases fit TRBD2. V gave up 6 bases and J gave up 5 bases; unmatched junction bases: 7. The CDR3 runs to 15 residues. Looked up from germline, CDR1 is LNHDA and CDR2 is SQIVND (reference sequence). For the CDR3, the DNA is TGTGCCAGTAGCCATCTAGCGGGAGCGCACAATGAGCAGTTCTTC. This sequence encodes CASSHLAGAHNEQFF.

The chain recombines TRBV10-3 with TRBJ1-2, with a tentative D call TRBD1 (5 bases). CDR3 length: 15 residues. V lost 7 bases to trimming and J lost 0 bases, with 15 bases between them. CDR1 is ENHRY and CDR2 is SYGVKD in the germline V gene. The CDR3 region has the DNA TGTGCCATCAAAGGGCAGGGAGGTACTAACTATGGCTACACCTTC. This codes for CAIKGQGGTNYGYTF.

This clonotype was counted ten times or more. The rearrangement links TRBV7-2 to TRBJ2-2; 8 bases line up with TRBD1. J gave up 6 bases and V 5 bases, and 14 bases lay outside the gene matches. CDR3 length equals 17 residues. Germline V gene sequence: CDR1 SGHTA, CDR2 FQGNSA. The CDR3 spells CASSTHSTGVLAGELFF. In DNA, the CDR3 is TGTGCCAGCAGCACCCACTCGACAGGGGTCCTTGCCGGGGAGCTGTTTTTT.

The genes are TRBV6-1 and TRBJ1-3; D not resolved. V gave up 5 bases and J gave up 1 base, with 6 bases separating them. CDR3 length: 13 residues. Looked up from germline, CDR1 is MNHNS and CDR2 is SASEGT. CDR3 coding DNA: TGTGCCAGCAGTCCTAATTCTGGAAACACCATATATTTT. Residues: CASSPNSGNTIYF.

This clonotype was seen many times. The chain links TRBV7-8 to TRBJ2-3, with D possibly TRBD2 on 5 matching bases. This CDR3 has 14 residues. The germline CDR1 and CDR2 sequences are SGHVS and FQNEAQ. V lost 1 base and J 4 bases, leaving 9 bases between the germline ends. In nucleotides, the CDR3 is TGTGCCAGCAGCTTAGAGCTAGCCCCAGATACGCAGTATTTT. Translated: CASSLELAPDTQYF.

This CDR3 is CASSVGTGGFEQYF. In nucleotides, the CDR3 is TGTGCCAGCAGCGTAGGGACAGGAGGGTTCGAGCAGTACTTC. The V and J genes are TRBV9 and TRBJ2-7; tentative D call: TRBD1 (7 bases). Trimming took off 0 bases at V and 6 bases at J, with 13 bases between the two ends. Germline V lookup: CDR1 SGDLS, CDR2 YYNGEE. The CDR3 extends over 14 amino acids.

This clonotype appeared many times. This chain links TRBV20-1 with TRBJ2-7; D might be TRBD2 (6 bases). This CDR3 region has 15 residues. V lost 3 bases, J lost 0 bases, and 15 bases lay in between. Germline V CDR1 and CDR2: DFQATT, SNEGSKA (reference sequence). The CDR3 sequence: CSASRRSGRSYEQYF. The DNA for the CDR3 is TGCAGTGCTAGTCGACGTAGCGGACGCTCCTACGAGCAGTACTTC.

The sample holds many counts of this clonotype. The V gene is TRBV7-9, the J gene TRBJ2-7; 9 nucleotides agree with TRBD2. This CDR3 contains 14 residues. CDR1 is SEHNR, CDR2 FQNEAQ, per germline (reference sequence). V lost 5 bases and J lost 2; bases outside the gene matches: 4. The CDR3 nucleotides are TGTGCCAGCAGCCCCGGGACTAGCCCCTACGAGCAGTACTTC. It specifies CASSPGTSPYEQYF.